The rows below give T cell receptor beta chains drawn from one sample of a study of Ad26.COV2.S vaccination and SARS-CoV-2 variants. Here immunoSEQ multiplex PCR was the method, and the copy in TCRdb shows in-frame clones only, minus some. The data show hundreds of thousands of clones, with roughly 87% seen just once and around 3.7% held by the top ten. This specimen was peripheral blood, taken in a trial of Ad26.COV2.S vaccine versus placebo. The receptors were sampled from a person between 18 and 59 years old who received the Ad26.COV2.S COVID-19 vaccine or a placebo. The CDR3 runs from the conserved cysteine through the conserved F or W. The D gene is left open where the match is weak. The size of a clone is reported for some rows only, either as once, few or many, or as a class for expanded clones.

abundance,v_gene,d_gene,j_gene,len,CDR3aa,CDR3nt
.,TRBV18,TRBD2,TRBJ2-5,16,CASSPQSGGYQETQYF,TGTGCCAGCTCACCACAGAGCGGGGGATACCAAGAGACCCAGTACTTC
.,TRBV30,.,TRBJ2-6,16,CAWSVWGFPGANVLTF,TGTGCCTGGAGTGTGTGGGGATTCCCTGGGGCCAACGTCCTGACTTTC
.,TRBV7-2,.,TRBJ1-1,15,CASSGYNRGGSEAFF,TGTGCCAGCAGCGGATATAACAGAGGAGGTTCTGAAGCTTTCTTT
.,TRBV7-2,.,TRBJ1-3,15,CASRPSRTSGNTIYF,TGTGCCAGCCGCCCCTCCAGGACCTCTGGAAACACCATATATTTT
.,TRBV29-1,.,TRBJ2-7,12,CSAQTDSYEQYF,TGCAGCGCCCAAACGGACTCCTACGAGCAGTACTTC
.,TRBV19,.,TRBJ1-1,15,CASSVSQTGNTEAFF,TGTGCCAGTAGTGTATCCCAGACAGGGAACACTGAAGCTTTCTTT
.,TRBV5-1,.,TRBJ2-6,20,CASSLVFVGSGSSGANVLTF,TGCGCCAGCAGCTTGGTGTTTGTGGGAAGTGGGAGCTCTGGGGCCAACGTCCTGACTTTC
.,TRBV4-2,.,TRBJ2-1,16,CASSRPSGGGGDEQFF,TGTGCCAGCAGCCGACCCTCTGGGGGGGGCGGGGATGAGCAGTTCTTC
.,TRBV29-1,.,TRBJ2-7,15,CSVVREAGALYEQYF,TGCAGCGTTGTTCGGGAGGCAGGGGCCTTATACGAGCAGTACTTC
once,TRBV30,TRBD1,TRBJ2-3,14,CAWSVYRGKDTQYF,TGTGCCTGGAGTGTGTACAGGGGGAAAGATACGCAGTATTTT
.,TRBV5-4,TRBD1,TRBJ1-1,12,CASSSGGIEAFF,TGTGCCAGCAGCTCAGGGGGTATTGAAGCTTTCTTT
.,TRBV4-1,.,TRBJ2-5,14,CASSQELARGTQYF,TGCGCCAGCAGCCAAGAATTAGCAAGGGGGACCCAGTACTTC
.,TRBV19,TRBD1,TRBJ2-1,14,CASRTGTVYNEQFF,TGTGCCAGTAGAACTGGGACAGTCTACAATGAGCAGTTCTTC
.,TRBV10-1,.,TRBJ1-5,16,CASSESFPPQGWPQHF,TGCGCCAGCAGTGAATCGTTTCCACCACAAGGCTGGCCCCAGCATTTT
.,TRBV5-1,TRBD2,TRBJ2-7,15,CASSLVSGAEYEQYF,TGCGCCAGCAGCTTGGTCAGCGGGGCGGAATACGAGCAGTACTTC
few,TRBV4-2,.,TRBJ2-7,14,CASSQEGLSYEQYF,TGTGCCAGCAGCCAAGAGGGGCTGTCCTACGAGCAGTACTTC
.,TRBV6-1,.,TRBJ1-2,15,CASSEVWVSNYGYTF,TGTGCCAGCAGTGAAGTGTGGGTGTCAAACTATGGCTACACCTTC
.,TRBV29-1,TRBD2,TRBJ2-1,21,CSVNPRGWTSGAVGPTGEQFF,TGCAGCGTTAATCCCCGGGGATGGACTAGCGGGGCGGTAGGGCCCACAGGTGAGCAGTTCTTC
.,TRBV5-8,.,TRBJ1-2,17,CASSLELLGQFSYGYTF,TGTGCCAGCAGCTTGGAACTTCTCGGGCAGTTTAGCTATGGCTACACCTTC
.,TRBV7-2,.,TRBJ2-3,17,CASSLNLRGAGTDTQYF,TGTGCCAGCAGCTTAAATCTTCGGGGGGCTGGCACAGATACGCAGTATTTT
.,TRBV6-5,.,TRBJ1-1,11,CASSYSSRAFF,TGTGCCAGCAGTTACTCGTCCCGGGCTTTCTTT
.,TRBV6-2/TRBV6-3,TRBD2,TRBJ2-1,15,CASSARVGLNNEQFF,TGTGCCAGCAGTGCCCGAGTGGGACTAAACAATGAGCAGTTCTTC
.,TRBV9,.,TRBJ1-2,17,CASSAPPGTRANYGYTF,TGTGCCAGCAGCGCACCCCCCGGGACAAGAGCTAACTATGGCTACACCTTC
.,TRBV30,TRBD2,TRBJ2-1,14,CAWNSGGSVNEQFF,TGTGCCTGGAACAGCGGGGGGTCAGTCAATGAGCAGTTCTTC
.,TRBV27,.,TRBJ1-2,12,CASSSPADGYTF,TGTGCCAGCAGTTCTCCGGCCGATGGCTACACCTTC
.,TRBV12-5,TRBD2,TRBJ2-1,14,CASAPGLAGNEQFF,TGTGCTAGTGCCCCGGGACTAGCGGGGAATGAGCAGTTCTTC
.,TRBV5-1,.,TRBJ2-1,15,CASSFAASSYNEQFF,TGCGCCAGCAGCTTCGCAGCAAGCTCCTACAATGAGCAGTTCTTC
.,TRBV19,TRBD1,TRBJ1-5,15,CASTVTGYSNQPQHF,TGTGCCAGTACCGTGACAGGGTATAGCAATCAGCCCCAGCATTTT
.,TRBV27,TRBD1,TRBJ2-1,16,CASSEGQGLSYNEQFF,TGTGCCAGCAGCGAAGGACAGGGCCTCTCCTACAATGAGCAGTTCTTC
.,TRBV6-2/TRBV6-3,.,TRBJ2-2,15,CASSLGKMGTGELFF,TGTGCCAGCAGTTTGGGGAAAATGGGGACCGGGGAGCTGTTTTTT
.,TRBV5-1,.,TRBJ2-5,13,CASSLAGGETQYF,TGCGCCAGCAGCTTGGCAGGGGGGGAGACCCAGTACTTC
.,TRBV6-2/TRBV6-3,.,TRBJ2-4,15,CASSYSHGRGDIQYF,TGTGCCAGCAGTTACTCCCATGGCAGGGGAGACATTCAGTACTTC
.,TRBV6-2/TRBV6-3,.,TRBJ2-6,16,CASSYLSGSGANVLTF,TGTGCCAGCAGTTACCTTTCAGGCTCTGGGGCCAACGTCCTGACTTTC
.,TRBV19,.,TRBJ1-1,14,CASSMLGENTEAFF,TGTGCCAGTAGTATGTTGGGGGAGAACACTGAAGCTTTCTTT
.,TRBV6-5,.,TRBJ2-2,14,CASSPAGRGGELFF,TGTGCCAGCAGTCCCGCCGGCCGCGGCGGGGAGCTGTTTTTT
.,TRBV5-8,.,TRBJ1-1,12,CASSLFNTEAFF,TGTGCCAGCAGCTTGTTCAACACTGAAGCTTTCTTT
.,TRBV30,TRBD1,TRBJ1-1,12,CAWRWRQGEAFF,TGTGCCTGGCGATGGCGACAGGGCGAAGCTTTCTTT
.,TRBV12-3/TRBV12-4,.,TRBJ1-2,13,CASSLPGNYGYTF,TGTGCCAGCAGTTTGCCCGGGAACTATGGCTACACCTTC
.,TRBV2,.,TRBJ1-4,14,CAIRTGTANEKLFF,TGTGCCATCAGAACCGGGACGGCTAATGAAAAACTGTTTTTT
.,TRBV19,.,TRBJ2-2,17,CASRPEWGKGNTGELFF,TGTGCCAGTAGACCTGAGTGGGGGAAAGGAAACACCGGGGAGCTGTTTTTT
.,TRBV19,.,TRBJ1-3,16,CASSIALAVPGNTIYF,TGTGCCAGTAGTATCGCATTGGCAGTGCCTGGAAACACCATATATTTT